Each of the 5 T cell receptor beta chains below was sequenced from the same sample in a study of radiation and T cells in renal cell carcinoma. Here immunoSEQ multiplex PCR was the method, and the copy in TCRdb shows in-frame clones only, minus some. The sample consists of 40,000 to 60,000 clones, 75% to 85% of them appearing once. The time point: blood 2 weeks post-SBRT. The treatment is: 15 Gy SBRT to primary tumor, nephrectomy 4 weeks later. This specimen consisted of blood, obtained from a patient whose treatment included radiotherapy and nephrectomy. These receptors came from a woman aged 70-85 years with renal cell carcinoma.

The chain carries TRBV6-1 and TRBJ1-2; D call uncertain. Trimming left V 6 bases short and J 3 bases short, with 11 bases between. Germline assignment: CDR1 MNHNS and CDR2 SASEGT. The CDR3 loop spans 13 amino acids. The CDR3 loop reads CASSLGSDYGYTF. The DNA for the CDR3 is TGTGCCAGCAGCCTGGGTTCGGACTATGGCTACACCTTC.

The chain couples TRBV5-6 to TRBJ1-1; TRBD1 agrees at 7 bases. Trimming removed 5 bases from V and 1 base from J; junction bases left unmatched: 8. CDR1 SGHDT and CDR2 YYEEEE come from the germline V gene. The CDR3 runs 15 residues. The CDR3 DNA follows: TGTGCCAGCAGAAGACAGGGACTTCAGAACACTGAAGCTTTCTTT. Translating gives CASRRQGLQNTEAFF.

The chain links TRBV27 to TRBJ2-1; possible D gene TRBD1, 6 bases. Germline V lookup: CDR1 MNHEY, CDR2 SMNVEV (reference sequence). This CDR3 contains 13 residues. Trimming took off 6 bases at V and 1 base at J, with 7 bases between the two ends. CDR3 nucleotides: TGTGCCAGCAGACAGGGATCCTACAATGAGCAGTTCTTC. This sequence encodes CASRQGSYNEQFF.

The chain recombines TRBV6-5 with TRBJ2-3; D not certain. The CDR3 is made up of 15 amino acids. Germline loops: CDR1 MNHEY, CDR2 SVGAGI. The V end lost 4 bases, the J end lost 0 bases, and 11 bases lay between the germline ends. CDR3 DNA: TGTGCCAGCAGTTCAGTCCAGCTAAGCACAGATACGCAGTATTTT. It specifies CASSSVQLSTDTQYF.

CDR3 loop: CASSLTRDYTGELFF. CDR3 nucleotides: TGTGCCAGCAGCTTGACGCGGGACTACACCGGGGAGCTGTTTTTT. The chain uses TRBV5-6 and TRBJ2-2; D possibly corresponds to TRBD2 (6 bases). The germline gives CDR1 SGHDT, CDR2 YYEEEE. The V end was cut by 1 base, the J end by 3 bases, with 10 bases between. The CDR3 is made up of 15 amino acids. The whole variable domain, filled in from reference TRBV5-6 and TRBJ2-2, reads DAGVTQSPTHLIKTRGQQVTLRCSPKSGHDTVSWYQQALGQGPQFIFQYYEEEERQRGNFPDRFSGHQFPNYSSELNVNALLLGDSALYLCASSLTRDYTGELFFGEGSRLTVL.